This T cell receptor beta chain emerged from a study of T cell responses to AZD1222 COVID-19 vaccine. Overall study: Pooled together were second doses at about 4 or about 12 weeks.

Study-wide results and caveats: Following two doses of AZD1222, Spike-specific TCR breadth and depth rose.

About this clone itself: Its antigen is undetermined.

The protocol was immunoSEQ multiplex PCR, while the TCRdb copy is restricted to in-frame clones and leaves out a portion. The sample carries roughly 120,000 clones, roughly nine tenths recorded once. The germline V gene has CDR1 LNHDA and CDR2 SQIVND (reference sequence). CDR3 length: 13 amino acids. The ends were cut back, 8 bases at V and 5 bases at J, with 12 bases in the middle. This chain connects TRBV19 to TRBJ2-2, with D possibly TRBD2 on 6 matching bases. This clonotype was sampled from an adult in good health. Sequenced material: peripheral blood, taken on day 0 of AZD1222 vaccination. The chain's CDR3 is CASDAGWTGELFF. CDR3 DNA sequence: TGTGCCAGTGACGCGGGATGGACCGGGGAGCTGTTTTTT.